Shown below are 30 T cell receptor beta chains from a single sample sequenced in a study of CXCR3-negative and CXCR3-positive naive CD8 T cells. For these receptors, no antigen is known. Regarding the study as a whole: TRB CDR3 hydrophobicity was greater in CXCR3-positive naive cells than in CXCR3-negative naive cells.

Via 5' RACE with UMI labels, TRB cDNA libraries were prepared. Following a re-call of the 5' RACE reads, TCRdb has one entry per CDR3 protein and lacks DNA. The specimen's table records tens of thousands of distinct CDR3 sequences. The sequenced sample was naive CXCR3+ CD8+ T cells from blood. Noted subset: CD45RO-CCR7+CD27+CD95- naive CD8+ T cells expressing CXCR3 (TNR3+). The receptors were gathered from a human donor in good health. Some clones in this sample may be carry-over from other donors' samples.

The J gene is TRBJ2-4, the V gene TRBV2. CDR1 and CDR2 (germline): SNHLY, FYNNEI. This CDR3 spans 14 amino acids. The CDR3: CASAEELDKNIQYF.

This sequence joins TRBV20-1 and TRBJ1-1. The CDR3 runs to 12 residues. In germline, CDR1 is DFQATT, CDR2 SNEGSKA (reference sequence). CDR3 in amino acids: CSEVAMNTEAFF.

CDR3 residues: CASSLALEQETQYF. The chain carries TRBV5-4 and TRBJ2-5. Germline V gives CDR1 SGHNT, CDR2 YYREEE (reference sequence). The CDR3 spans 14 residues.

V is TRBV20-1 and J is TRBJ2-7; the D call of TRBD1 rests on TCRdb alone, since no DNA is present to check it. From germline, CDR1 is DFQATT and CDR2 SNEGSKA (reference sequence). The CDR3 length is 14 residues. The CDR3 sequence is CSAARGQVMGEQYF.

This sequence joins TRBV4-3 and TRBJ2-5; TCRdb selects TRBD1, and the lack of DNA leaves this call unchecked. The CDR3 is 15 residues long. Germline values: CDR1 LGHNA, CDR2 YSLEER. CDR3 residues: CASSQGTGVTETQYF.

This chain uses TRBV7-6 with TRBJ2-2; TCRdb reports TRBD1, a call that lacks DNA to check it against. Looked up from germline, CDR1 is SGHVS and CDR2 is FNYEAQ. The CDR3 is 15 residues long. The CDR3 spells CTSEGGGAGTGELFF. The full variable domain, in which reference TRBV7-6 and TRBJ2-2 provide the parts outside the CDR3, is GAGVSQSPRYKVTKRGQDVALRCDPISGHVSLYWYRQALGQGPEFLTYFNYEAQQDKSGLPNDRFSAERPEGSISTLTIQRTEQRDSAMYRCTSEGGGAGTGELFFGEGSRLTVL.

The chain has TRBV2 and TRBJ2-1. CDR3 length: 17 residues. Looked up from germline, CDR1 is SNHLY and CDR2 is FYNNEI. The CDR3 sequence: CASSEIVADPFYNEQFF.

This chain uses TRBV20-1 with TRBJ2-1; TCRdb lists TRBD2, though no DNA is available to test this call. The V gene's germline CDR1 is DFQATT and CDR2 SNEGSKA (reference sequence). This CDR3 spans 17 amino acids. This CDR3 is CSAREASGGRTHNEQFF.

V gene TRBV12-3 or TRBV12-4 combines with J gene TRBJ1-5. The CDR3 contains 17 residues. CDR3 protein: CASSLYQGRDSNQPQHF.

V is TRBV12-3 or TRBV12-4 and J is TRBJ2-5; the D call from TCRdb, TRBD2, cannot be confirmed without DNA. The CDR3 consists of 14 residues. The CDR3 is CASSQLAGEETQYF.

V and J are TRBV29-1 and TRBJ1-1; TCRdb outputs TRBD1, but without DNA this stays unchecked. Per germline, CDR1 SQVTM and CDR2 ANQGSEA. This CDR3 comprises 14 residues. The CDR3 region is CSVDQWAGGTEAFF.

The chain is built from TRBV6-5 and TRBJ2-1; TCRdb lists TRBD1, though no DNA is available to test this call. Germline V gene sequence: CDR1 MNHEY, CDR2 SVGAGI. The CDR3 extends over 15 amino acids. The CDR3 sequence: CASRPDRDVLNEQFF.

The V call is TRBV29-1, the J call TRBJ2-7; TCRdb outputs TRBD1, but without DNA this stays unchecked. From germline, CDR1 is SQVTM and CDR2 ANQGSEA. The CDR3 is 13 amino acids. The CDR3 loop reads CSIRTGQDYEQYF.

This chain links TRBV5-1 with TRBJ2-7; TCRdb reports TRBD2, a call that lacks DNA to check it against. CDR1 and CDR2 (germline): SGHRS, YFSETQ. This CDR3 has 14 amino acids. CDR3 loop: CASSLAVRGDEQYF.

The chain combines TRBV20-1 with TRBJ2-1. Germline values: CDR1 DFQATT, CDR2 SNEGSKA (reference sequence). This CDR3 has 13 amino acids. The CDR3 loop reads CSASGENYNEQFF.

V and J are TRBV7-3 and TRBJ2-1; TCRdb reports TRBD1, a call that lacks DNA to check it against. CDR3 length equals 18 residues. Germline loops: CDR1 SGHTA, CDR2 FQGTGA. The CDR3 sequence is CASSQTGSIASSYNEQFF.

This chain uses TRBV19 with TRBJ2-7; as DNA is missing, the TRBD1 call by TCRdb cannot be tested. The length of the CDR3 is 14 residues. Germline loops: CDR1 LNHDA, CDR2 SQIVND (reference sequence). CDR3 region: CASSGTGEPYEQYF.

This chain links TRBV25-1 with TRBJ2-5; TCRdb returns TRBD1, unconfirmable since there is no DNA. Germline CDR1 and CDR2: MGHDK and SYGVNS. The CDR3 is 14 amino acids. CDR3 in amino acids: CASSERDIQETQYF. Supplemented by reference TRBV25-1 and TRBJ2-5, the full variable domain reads EADIYQTPRYLVIGTGKKITLECSQTMGHDKMYWYQQDPGMELHLIHYSYGVNSTEKGDLSSESTVSRIRTEHFPLTLESARPSHTSQYLCASSERDIQETQYFGPGTRLLVL.

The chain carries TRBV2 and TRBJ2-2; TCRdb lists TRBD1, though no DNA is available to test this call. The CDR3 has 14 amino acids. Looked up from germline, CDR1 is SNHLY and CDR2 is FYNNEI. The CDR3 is CASSEGQPPGELFF.

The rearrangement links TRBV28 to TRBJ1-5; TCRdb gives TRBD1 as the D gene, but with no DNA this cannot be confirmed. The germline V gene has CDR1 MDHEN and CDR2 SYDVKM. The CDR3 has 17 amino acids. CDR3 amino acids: CASSLGPKSPFNQPQHF.

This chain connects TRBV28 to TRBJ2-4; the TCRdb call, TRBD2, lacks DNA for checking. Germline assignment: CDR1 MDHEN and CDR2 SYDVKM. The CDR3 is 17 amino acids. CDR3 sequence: CASRKELAGNAKNIQYF.

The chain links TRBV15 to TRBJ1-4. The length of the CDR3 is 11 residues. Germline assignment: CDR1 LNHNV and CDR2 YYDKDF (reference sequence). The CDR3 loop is CATSRGGKLFF.

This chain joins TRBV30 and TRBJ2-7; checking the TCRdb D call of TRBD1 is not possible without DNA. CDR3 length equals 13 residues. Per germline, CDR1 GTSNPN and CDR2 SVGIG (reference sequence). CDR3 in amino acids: CAWSVGRGHEQYF.

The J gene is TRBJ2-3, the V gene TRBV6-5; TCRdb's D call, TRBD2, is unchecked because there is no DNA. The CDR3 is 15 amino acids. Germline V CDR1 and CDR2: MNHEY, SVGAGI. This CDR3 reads CASSSSGGDSDTQYF.

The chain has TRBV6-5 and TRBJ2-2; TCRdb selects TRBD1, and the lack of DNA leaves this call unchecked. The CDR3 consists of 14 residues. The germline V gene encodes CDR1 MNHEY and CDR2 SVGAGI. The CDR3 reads CASSPGQNTGELFF.

CDR3 protein: CASKPLTDQETQYF. The V and J genes are TRBV2 and TRBJ2-5; TCRdb's assignment of TRBD2 cannot be checked, as there is no DNA. The CDR3 runs to 14 residues. Germline CDR1 SNHLY, CDR2 FYNNEI.

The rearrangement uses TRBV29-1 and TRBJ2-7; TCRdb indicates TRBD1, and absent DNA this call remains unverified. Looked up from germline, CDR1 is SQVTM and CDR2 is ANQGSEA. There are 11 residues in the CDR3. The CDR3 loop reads CSVEAQGGQYF.

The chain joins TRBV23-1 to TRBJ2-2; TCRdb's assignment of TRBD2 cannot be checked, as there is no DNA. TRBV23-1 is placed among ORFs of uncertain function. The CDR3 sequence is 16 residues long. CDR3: CASSQVLLRNTGELFF.

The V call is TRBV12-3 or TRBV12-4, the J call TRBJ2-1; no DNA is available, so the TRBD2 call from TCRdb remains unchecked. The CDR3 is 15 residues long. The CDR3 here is CASSFIGPAGNEQFF.

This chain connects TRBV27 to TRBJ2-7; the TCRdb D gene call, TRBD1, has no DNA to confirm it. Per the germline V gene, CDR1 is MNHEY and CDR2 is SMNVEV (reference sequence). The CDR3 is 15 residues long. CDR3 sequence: CASSITGGSSYEQYF.